This T cell receptor (beta chain) emerged from a study of cytomegalovirus exposure and HLA in healthy donors. About the study: Earlier sequencing of approximately 200 million T cells yielded 90 million to 140 million unique TCR beta sequences.

Study-wide findings and caveats: Across donors, presence/absence analyses took sequencing depth to be roughly uniform. Most of the TCR beta V segments (in an earlier analysis) were productive either about 87% or about 30% of the time.

To note about this clone: What it recognizes is unknown.

The PCR had 60 Vbeta and 13 Jbeta primers. Sequenced by immunoSEQ multiplex PCR; TCRdb stores in-frame clones only, minus some. This sample has about 200,000 clones, with roughly 80% found just once. Germline CDR1 reads SGHTA; CDR2 reads FQGNSA. The CDR3 loop spans 14 amino acids. V was clipped by 2 bases and J by 4 bases, with 11 bases between them. The sequencing sample was made of PBMCs. The chain recombines TRBV7-2 with TRBJ1-1; D is ambiguous. The sequence was obtained from a male donor in good health and CMV-seropositive. The CDR3 protein is CASSLSAGPTEAFF. The CDR3 nucleotides read TGTGCCAGCAGCTTATCGGCAGGCCCCACTGAAGCTTTCTTT.